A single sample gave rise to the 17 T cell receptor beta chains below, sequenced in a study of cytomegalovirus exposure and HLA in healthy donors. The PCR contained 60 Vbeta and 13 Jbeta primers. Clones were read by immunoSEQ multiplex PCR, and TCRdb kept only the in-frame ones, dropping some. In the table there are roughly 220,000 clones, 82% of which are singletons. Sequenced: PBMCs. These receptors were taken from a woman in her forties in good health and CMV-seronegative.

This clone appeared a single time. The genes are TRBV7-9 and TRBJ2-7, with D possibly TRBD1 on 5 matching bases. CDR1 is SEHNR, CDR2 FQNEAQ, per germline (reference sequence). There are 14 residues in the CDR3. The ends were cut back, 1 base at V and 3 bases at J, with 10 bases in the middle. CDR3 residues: CASSLGQGFYEQYF. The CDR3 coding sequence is TGTGCCAGCAGCTTAGGTCAGGGATTCTACGAGCAGTACTTC.

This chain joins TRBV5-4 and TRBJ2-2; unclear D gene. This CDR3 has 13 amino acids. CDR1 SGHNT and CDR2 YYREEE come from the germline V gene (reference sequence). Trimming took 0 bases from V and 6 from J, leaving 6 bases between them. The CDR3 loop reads CASSLVTAGELFF. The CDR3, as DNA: TGTGCCAGCAGCTTGGTTACAGCCGGGGAGCTGTTTTTT. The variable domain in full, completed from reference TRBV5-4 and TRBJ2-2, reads ETGVTQSPTHLIKTRGQQVTLRCSSQSGHNTVSWYQQALGQGPQFIFQYYREEENGRGNFPPRFSGLQFPNYSSELNVNALELDDSALYLCASSLVTAGELFFGEGSRLTVL.

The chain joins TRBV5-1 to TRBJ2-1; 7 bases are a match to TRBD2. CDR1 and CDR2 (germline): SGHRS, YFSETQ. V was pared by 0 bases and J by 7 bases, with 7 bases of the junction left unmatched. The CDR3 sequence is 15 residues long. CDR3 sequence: CASSLGGGSWNEQFF. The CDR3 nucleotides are TGCGCCAGCAGCTTGGGAGGCGGGAGTTGGAATGAGCAGTTCTTC. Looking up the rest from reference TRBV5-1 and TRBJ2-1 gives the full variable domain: KAGVTQTPRYLIKTRGQQVTLSCSPISGHRSVSWYQQTPGQGLQFLFEYFSETQRNKGNFPGRFSGRQFSNSRSEMNVSTLELGDSALYLCASSLGGGSWNEQFFGPGTRLTVL.

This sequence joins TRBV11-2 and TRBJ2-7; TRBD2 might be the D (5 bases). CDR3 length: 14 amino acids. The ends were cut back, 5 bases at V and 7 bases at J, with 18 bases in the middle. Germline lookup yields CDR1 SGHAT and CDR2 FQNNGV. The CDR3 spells CASSQNAGGPEQYF. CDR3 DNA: TGTGCCAGCAGCCAGAACGCGGGCGGACCGGAGCAGTACTTC.

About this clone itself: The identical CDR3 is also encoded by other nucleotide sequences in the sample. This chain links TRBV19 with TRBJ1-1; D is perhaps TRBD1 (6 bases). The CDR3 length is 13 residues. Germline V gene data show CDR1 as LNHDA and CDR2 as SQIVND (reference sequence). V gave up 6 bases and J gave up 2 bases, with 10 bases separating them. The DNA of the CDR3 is TGTGCCAGTAGGTTACAGGGTAACACTGAAGCTTTCTTT. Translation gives CASRLQGNTEAFF.

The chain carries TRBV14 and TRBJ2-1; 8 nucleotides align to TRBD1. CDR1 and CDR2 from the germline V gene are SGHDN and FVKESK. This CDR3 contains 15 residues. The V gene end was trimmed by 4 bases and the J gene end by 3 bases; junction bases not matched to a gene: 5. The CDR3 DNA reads TGTGCCAGCAGCCCTAACACAGGGGGCTACAATGAGCAGTTCTTC. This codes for CASSPNTGGYNEQFF.

The CDR3 region is CSVEGGVNYGYTF. As DNA, the CDR3 is TGCAGCGTTGAAGGGGGGGTTAACTATGGCTACACCTTC. The chain uses TRBV29-1 and TRBJ1-2; D might be TRBD1 (5 bases). CDR3 length: 13 amino acids. Germline CDR1 SQVTM, CDR2 ANQGSEA. Between the trimmed V and J ends, which lost 1 base and 1 base, there was a span of 7 bases.

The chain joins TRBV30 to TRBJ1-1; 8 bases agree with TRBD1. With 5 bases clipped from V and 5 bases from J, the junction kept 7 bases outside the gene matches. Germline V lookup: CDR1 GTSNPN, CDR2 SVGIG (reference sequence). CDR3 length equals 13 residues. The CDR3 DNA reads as TGTGCCTGGGAGGACAGGGTCGCAACTGAAGCTTTCTTT. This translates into CAWEDRVATEAFF.

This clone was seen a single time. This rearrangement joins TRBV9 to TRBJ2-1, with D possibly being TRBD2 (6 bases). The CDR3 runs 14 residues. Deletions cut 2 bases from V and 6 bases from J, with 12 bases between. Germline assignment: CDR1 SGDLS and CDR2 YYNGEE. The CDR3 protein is CASSVTGVGNEQFF. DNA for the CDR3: TGTGCCAGCAGCGTGACGGGAGTAGGCAATGAGCAGTTCTTC.

For the CDR3, the DNA is TGCGCCAGCAGCTCTCCTACAGGGATGAGAAATGGCTACACCTTC. The encoded protein is CASSSPTGMRNGYTF. The rearrangement links TRBV5-1 to TRBJ1-2; D may be TRBD1 (6 bases). V lost 3 bases and J lost 6, with 18 bases in between. CDR1 is SGHRS and CDR2 is YFSETQ in the germline V gene. The CDR3 contains 15 residues.

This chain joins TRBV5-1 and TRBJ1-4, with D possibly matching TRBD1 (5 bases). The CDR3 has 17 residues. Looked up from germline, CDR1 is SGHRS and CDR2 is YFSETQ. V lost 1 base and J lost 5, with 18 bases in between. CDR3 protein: CASSLSRRQQRNEKLFF. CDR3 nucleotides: TGCGCCAGCAGCTTGTCCCGGCGACAGCAAAGAAATGAAAAACTGTTTTTT.

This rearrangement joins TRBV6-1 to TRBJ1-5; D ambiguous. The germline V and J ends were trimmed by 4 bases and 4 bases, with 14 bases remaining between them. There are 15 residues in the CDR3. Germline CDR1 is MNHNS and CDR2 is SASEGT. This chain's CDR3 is CASSVWRAANQPQHF. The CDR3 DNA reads TGTGCCAGCAGTGTATGGAGGGCCGCGAATCAGCCCCAGCATTTT.

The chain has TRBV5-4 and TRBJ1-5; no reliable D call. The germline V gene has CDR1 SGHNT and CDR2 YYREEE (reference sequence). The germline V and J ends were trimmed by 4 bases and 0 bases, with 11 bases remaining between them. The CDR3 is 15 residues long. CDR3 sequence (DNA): TGTGCCAGCAGCCCCACTAGAGATAGCAATCAGCCCCAGCATTTT. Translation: CASSPTRDSNQPQHF. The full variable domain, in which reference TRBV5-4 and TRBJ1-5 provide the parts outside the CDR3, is ETGVTQSPTHLIKTRGQQVTLRCSSQSGHNTVSWYQQALGQGPQFIFQYYREEENGRGNFPPRFSGLQFPNYSSELNVNALELDDSALYLCASSPTRDSNQPQHFGDGTRLSIL.

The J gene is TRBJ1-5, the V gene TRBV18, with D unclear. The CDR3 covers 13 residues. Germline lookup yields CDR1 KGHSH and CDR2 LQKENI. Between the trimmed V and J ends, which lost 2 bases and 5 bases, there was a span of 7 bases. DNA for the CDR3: TGTGCCAGCTCACCAAGTCAGGATCAGCCCCAGCATTTT. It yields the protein CASSPSQDQPQHF.

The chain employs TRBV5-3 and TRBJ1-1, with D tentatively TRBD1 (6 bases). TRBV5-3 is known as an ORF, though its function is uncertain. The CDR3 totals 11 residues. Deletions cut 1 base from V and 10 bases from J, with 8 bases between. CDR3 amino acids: CARSLYRAAFF. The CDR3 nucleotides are TGTGCCAGAAGCTTGTACAGGGCAGCTTTCTTT.

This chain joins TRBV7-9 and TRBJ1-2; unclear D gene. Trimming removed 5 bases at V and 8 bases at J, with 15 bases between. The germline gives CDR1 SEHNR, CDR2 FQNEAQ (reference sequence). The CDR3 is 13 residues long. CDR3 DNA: TGTGCCAGCAGCGAGGGATCACTCAGAGGCTACACCTTC. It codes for CASSEGSLRGYTF.

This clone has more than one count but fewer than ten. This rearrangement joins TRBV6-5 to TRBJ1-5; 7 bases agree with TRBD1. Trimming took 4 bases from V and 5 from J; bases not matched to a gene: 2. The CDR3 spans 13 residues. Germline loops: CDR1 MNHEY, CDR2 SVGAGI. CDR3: CASSSTGYQPQHF. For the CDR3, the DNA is TGTGCCAGCAGTTCGACAGGGTATCAGCCCCAGCATTTT.